This T cell receptor (beta chain) was recorded in a study of tumor and adjacent non-tumor tissue in lung cancer. Study results and caveats: Compared with tumor, normal lung showed significantly lower TCR diversity.

RNA was extracted from bulk tissue without any cell sorting. More than 3 cm separated this lung sample from the edge of the tumor. Between August and November 2014, newly diagnosed, chemotherapy-naive lung cancer patients underwent thoracic surgery in China. The library came from three nested PCR rounds adapted from ARM-PCR protocols. Using its own MiXCR run on the multiplex PCR reads, TCRdb lists one record per CDR3 protein. The sample records over 40,000 distinct CDR3 sequences, approximately 60% being singletons. For this clonotype: The antigen remains unidentified.

The sample taken for sequencing was distant non-tumor lung tissue. The source is a woman in her 40s with non-small cell lung cancer.

The chain's CDR3 is CSADRLAVNNEQFF. The DNA for the CDR3 is TGCAGCGCTGATAGACTAGCAGTGAATAATGAGCAGTTCTTC. The rearrangement uses TRBV29-1 and TRBJ2-1; 7 bases map to TRBD2. Looked up from germline, CDR1 is SQVTM and CDR2 is ANQGSEA. The J segment lost 7 bases and the V segment lost 7 bases, leaving 13 bases of the junction unmatched. This CDR3 region has 14 residues.